The clone carrying this TCR beta chain was observed a few times. Its antigen is undetermined. The CDR3 sequence is 15 residues long. V lost 0 bases and J lost 0, with 6 bases in between. CDR1 and CDR2 from the germline V gene are SGHRS and YFSETQ. This sample was taken from a study of T cells in Graves' hyperthyroidism and ophthalmopathy. General study results and limits: Ophthalmopathy, as predicted by the model, came a median around 7 months after the prediction. By a 13 V-J model, ophthalmopathy was set apart from stable hyperthyroidism.

The source material, RNA transcripts, was used to amplify TCR beta CDR3 regions. The primer set for the first-round RT-PCR of the TCR CDR3 was HTBI. TCRdb redid the calling of the multiplex PCR reads with MiXCR, one entry per CDR3 protein. The repertoire includes 700,000 to 950,000 distinct CDR3 sequences, 35% of them detected once, and roughly 31% sits in the top ten. Patients aged 18 to 65 had newly diagnosed hyperthyroidism lasting under 2 months. Fresh peripheral blood, approximately 9.6 ml, yielded the PBMCs. This clonotype was sampled from a woman in her thirties or forties with Graves' hyperthyroidism. The chain is built from TRBV5-1 and TRBJ1-4, with D unresolved. The material sequenced was blood. The CDR3 sequence: CASSLEPTTNEKLFF. DNA for the CDR3: TGCGCCAGCAGCTTGGAGCCTACAACTAATGAAAAACTGTTTTTT.